Following are 15 T cell receptor beta chains from one sample sequenced in a study of tumor-infiltrating lymphocytes in primary liver carcinoma listed by TCRdb under 2017. TCRdb names Illumina HiSeq 2500 as the instrument used. A constant-region primer and ProtoScript II reverse transcriptase were used to reverse-transcribe TCRbeta-specific cDNA from approximately 500 ng total RNA. The TCRbeta libraries were prepared through three rounds of nested multiplex PCR following a slightly modified ARM-PCR procedure. Multiplex TRBV1-TRBV30 forward primers and a Cbeta reverse primer were used in the first two PCR rounds, each of which was run for 10 cycles. TCRdb passed the public sequencing reads through fastp at Q25 and MiXCR, retaining productive beta sequences. Each entry merges the rows of one CDR3 protein and shows their most common DNA and genes. Here the sample has approximately 330,000 distinct CDR3 sequences; approximately 65% occur a single time. Approximately 5.9% of the sample lies in the top ten.

RNA from unsorted whole blood was extracted with TRIzol reagent, and germline DNA was obtained with the DNeasy Blood & Tissue kit. Source material: peripheral blood. Every receptor here comes from a man in his forties with primary liver carcinoma and hepatitis B virus infection.

As for this clonotype: A much larger clone lies a single base off, so this may be a read error. The V gene is TRBV12-3 or TRBV12-4, the J gene TRBJ2-7; 9 bases line up with TRBD1. There are 15 residues in the CDR3. The CDR3 region is CAGSRAGTGTFEQYF. The CDR3 bases are TGTGCCGGCAGCCGGGCCGGGACAGGGACTTTCGAGCAGTACTTC.

This clonotype was detected many times. The V gene is TRBV10-3, the J gene TRBJ2-1; 10 bases align to TRBD2. CDR3 size: 16 residues. Germline values: CDR1 ENHRY, CDR2 SYGVKD. V shed 6 bases, J shed 8 bases, and the junction held 13 bases outside the gene matches. CDR3 nucleotide sequence: TGTGCCATCAGCGGGGGAGCGGGAGGGCTCAAGGATGAGCAGTTCTTC. This codes for CAISGGAGGLKDEQFF.

As concerns this clonotype: The missing conserved phenylalanine or tryptophan at the end of this CDR3 makes a read error likely. The rearrangement links TRBV7-9 to TRBJ2-1; 12 bases are shared with TRBD2. Germline assignment: CDR1 SEHNR and CDR2 FQNEAQ (reference sequence). The CDR3 has 15 residues. V lost 5 bases to trimming and J lost 8 bases; unmatched junction nucleotides: 7. The CDR3: CASSAELAGGHEQFL. The CDR3 DNA reads as TGTGCCAGCAGCGCCGAACTAGCGGGAGGCCATGAGCAGTTCTTA.

J is TRBJ2-5 and V is TRBV7-9; 12 nucleotides agree with TRBD2. The germline V gene has CDR1 SEHNR and CDR2 FQNEAQ (reference sequence). The CDR3 has 17 residues. The CDR3 is CVSSRPGLAGNQETQYF. The DNA for the CDR3 is TGTGTTAGCAGCCGACCCGGACTAGCGGGAAACCAAGAGACCCAGTACTTC.

A note on this clonotype: This could be a read error, since a much larger clone is one nucleotide away. The V gene is TRBV29-1, the J gene TRBJ2-1, with D perhaps matching TRBD1 (6 bases). Germline CDR1 is SQVTM and CDR2 is ANQGSEA. The CDR3 has 16 amino acids. This chain's CDR3 is CSVYRDPIPIYNDQFF. CDR3 DNA: TGCAGCGTTTACAGGGACCCCATCCCTATCTACAATGACCAGTTCTTC.

CDR3 in amino acids: CATTGAGEPHRYF. In nucleotides, the CDR3 is TGTGCCACCACCGGGGCGGGAGAACCTCACCGGTACTTC. This chain connects TRBV6-6 to TRBJ2-7, with 7 positions matching TRBD2. V lost 10 bases and J lost 12; bases outside the gene matches: 18. CDR1 and CDR2 (germline): MNHNY, SVGAGI (reference sequence). This CDR3 comprises 13 residues.

As to this clonotype: This may stem from a read error, because a much larger clone lies one nucleotide away. V is TRBV6-1 and J is TRBJ2-3; the D gene is possibly TRBD1 (6 bases). Germline CDR1 MNHNS, CDR2 SASEGT. The CDR3 extends over 15 amino acids. CDR3 amino acids: CATSPSGHHTDTQYF. CDR3 nucleotides: TGTGCCACCAGTCCCTCGGGACACCACACAGATACGCAGTATTTT.

Concerning this clonotype: A much more abundant neighbour one base away suggests this may be a read error. The gene calls are TRBV4-1 and TRBJ1-6; tentative D call: TRBD1 (6 bases). The V end lost 6 bases, the J end lost 6 bases, and 12 bases lay between the germline ends. The V gene's germline CDR1 is MGHRA and CDR2 YSYEKL. The CDR3 length is 14 residues. The DNA of the CDR3 is TGCGCCAGCAGTCACTTAGGGGGTAATTCACCCCTCCACTTT. This gives the protein CASSHLGGNSPLHF.

As to this clonotype: A much bigger clone sits one base away, suggesting this may be a read error. The V and J genes are TRBV6-2 or TRBV6-3 and TRBJ2-7; the D gene is possibly TRBD1 (6 bases). The CDR3 runs to 15 residues. V lost 5 bases, J lost 6 bases, and 20 bases lay in between. The germline gives CDR1 MNHEY, CDR2 SVGEGT. The CDR3 region has the DNA TGTGCCAGCAGTAACCCCGGGACATGGATCGGCGAGCAGTACTTC. Translating it yields CASSNPGTWIGEQYF.

The chain links TRBV30 to TRBJ1-1, with 8 bases matching TRBD1. From germline, CDR1 is GTSNPN and CDR2 SVGIG (reference sequence). Germline trimming cut 0 bases from V and 5 bases from J; bases unmatched to any gene: 11. The CDR3 totals 16 residues. The CDR3 loop is CAWSVQGAVRGTEAFF. As DNA, the CDR3 is TGTGCCTGGAGTGTCCAGGGGGCTGTGCGGGGGACTGAAGCTTTCTTT.

This chain joins TRBV29-1 and TRBJ1-1; D is perhaps TRBD1 (6 bases). Trimming left V 5 bases short and J 4 bases short, with 23 bases between. This CDR3 contains 16 residues. Looked up from germline, CDR1 is SQVTM and CDR2 is ANQGSEA. The CDR3 region is CSVSTGQWALSTEAFF. DNA of the CDR3: TGCAGCGTTTCTACCGGACAGTGGGCGCTTAGCACTGAAGCTTTCTTT.

The CDR3 coding sequence is TGTGCCATCAGTGAGTCGACTCTACCTAGTGAGCTAGCGGGAGCCTCACGCTACAATGAGCAGTTCTTC. This encodes CAISESTLPSELAGASRYNEQFF. The chain joins TRBV10-3 to TRBJ2-1; TRBD2 agrees at 10 bases. Germline V gene data show CDR1 as ENHRY and CDR2 as SYGVKD. V shed 0 bases and J 3 bases; nucleotides not matched to a gene: 23. The CDR3 has 23 amino acids.

This clonotype came up once. V is TRBV11-2 and J is TRBJ1-3; TRBD1 is a possible D gene (6 bases). This CDR3 has 18 amino acids. From germline, CDR1 is SGHAT and CDR2 FQNNGV. V lost 11 bases and J 3 bases, leaving 29 bases between the germline ends. CDR3 in amino acids: CALSPPGDDRLVGNTIYF. The CDR3 nucleotides read TGTGCCCTCAGCCCCCCTGGGGATGACAGGCTGGTTGGAAACACCATATATTTT.

This clonotype was counted many times. This chain uses TRBV14 with TRBJ2-7, with 11 bases aligning to TRBD2. CDR3 length equals 15 residues. Germline V gene data show CDR1 as SGHDN and CDR2 as FVKESK. Unmatched junction bases numbered 6, after V lost 6 bases and J lost 2 bases. The DNA of the CDR3 is TGTGCCAGCAGAAAGACTAGCGGGAACGCCTACGAGCAGTACTTC. The encoded protein is CASRKTSGNAYEQYF.

CDR3 sequence (DNA): TGTGCCAGCAGGAGGGATAGGGGGGCCGGGGAGCTGTTTTTT. Its protein product is CASRRDRGAGELFF. This chain connects TRBV11-2 to TRBJ2-2; TRBD1 or TRBD2 may be the D gene (6 bases each). Trimming removed 6 bases at V and 6 bases at J, with 14 bases between. This CDR3 spans 14 amino acids. Germline assignment: CDR1 SGHAT and CDR2 FQNNGV.